Listed here are 11 T cell receptor beta chains from one sample, sequenced in a study of T-cell reconstitution after alpha-beta-depleted transplantation in children. Researchers prepared the TCRbeta library using unique molecular identifiers, the study reports. Each CDR3 protein is one row after TCRdb ran MiXCR on the PCR reads. The sample has some 200,000 distinct CDR3 sequences; approximately 15% are singletons. This sample comprised PBMCs from the stem cell graft donor, obtained from the stem cell graft. These receptors originate from a human donor who donated a stem cell graft to a child with acute lymphoblastic leukemia.

This clonotype was observed many times. The chain recombines TRBV5-1 with TRBJ2-3; 9 bases fit TRBD2. CDR3 length: 15 amino acids. The V segment lost 4 bases and the J segment 5 bases; nucleotides outside the gene matches: 8. CDR1 SGHRS and CDR2 YFSETQ come from the germline V gene. The CDR3 bases are TGCGCCAGCAGCGAAAGTAGCGGGAGTATAGATACGCAGTATTTT. It translates to CASSESSGSIDTQYF.

The genes are TRBV29-1 and TRBJ2-1, with no clear D. The CDR3 extends over 16 amino acids. Germline V gene data show CDR1 as SQVTM and CDR2 as ANQGSEA. Trimming removed 1 base at V and 2 bases at J, with 15 bases between. The CDR3 sequence: CSVEGRRVGPYNEQFF. CDR3 bases: TGCAGCGTTGAAGGGAGAAGGGTAGGTCCCTACAATGAGCAGTTCTTC.

The sample holds many counts of this clonotype. The chain has TRBV20-1 and TRBJ2-7, with 12 bases identical to TRBD2. V shed 6 bases and J 4 bases; nucleotides not matched to a gene: 7. The CDR3 spans 14 residues. Per germline, CDR1 DFQATT and CDR2 SNEGSKA (reference sequence). CDR3 sequence reads: CSADLAGGIYEQYF. The CDR3 nucleotides read TGCAGTGCGGACCTAGCGGGAGGGATTTACGAGCAGTACTTC.

This clonotype was counted at least ten times. V is TRBV10-3 and J is TRBJ2-7; D uncertain. The ends were cut back, 2 bases at V and 2 bases at J, with 16 bases in the middle. CDR1 is ENHRY, CDR2 SYGVKD, per germline. The CDR3 is 16 amino acids. The CDR3 protein is CAISEPQWRSTYEQYF. The CDR3 DNA sequence: TGTGCCATCAGTGAGCCCCAATGGCGGAGTACCTACGAGCAGTACTTC.

This clonotype occurred many times. The chain joins TRBV12-3 or TRBV12-4 to TRBJ2-1; maybe TRBD1 (6 bases). The germline V and J ends were trimmed by 2 bases and 0 bases, with 11 bases remaining between them. This CDR3 spans 16 amino acids. CDR3 sequence reads: CASSLRTAPSYNEQFF. The CDR3 nucleotides read TGTGCCAGCAGTTTACGGACAGCCCCCTCCTACAATGAGCAGTTCTTC.

At least ten counts were recorded for this clonotype. The chain couples TRBV5-1 to TRBJ2-7, with 10 positions matching TRBD2. V lost 3 bases to trimming and J lost 3 bases; unmatched junction nucleotides: 12. CDR1 is SGHRS, CDR2 YFSETQ, per germline. The length of the CDR3 is 17 residues. CDR3 region: CASSWGDSGGTLYEQYF. The DNA for the CDR3 is TGCGCCAGCAGCTGGGGCGATAGCGGGGGGACCCTCTACGAGCAGTACTTC.

This clonotype was observed a handful of times. The chain uses TRBV5-6 and TRBJ2-1, with 8 bases identical to TRBD1. J was trimmed by 2 bases and V by 0 bases; bases with no gene match: 13. The CDR3 totals 19 residues. Germline CDR1 is SGHDT and CDR2 is YYEEEE. CDR3 bases: TGTGCCAGCAGCTTGGTGGGGCGGACAGGGAGATTCCCCTACAATGAGCAGTTCTTC. Encoded protein: CASSLVGRTGRFPYNEQFF.

This clonotype appeared many times. The chain has TRBV5-1 and TRBJ2-1; TRBD1 matches 7 bases. Germline-derived CDR1 and CDR2 are SGHRS and YFSETQ. V was pared by 0 bases and J by 6 bases, with 0 bases of the junction left unmatched. There are 13 residues in the CDR3. Here the CDR3 DNA reads TGCGCCAGCAGCTTGGAGGGGGCCAATGAGCAGTTCTTC. Its protein is CASSLEGANEQFF.

In this sample, this clonotype turned up a few times. The chain links TRBV6-1 to TRBJ1-3, with D unclear. V lost 8 bases and J 0 bases, leaving 14 bases between the germline ends. The CDR3 runs 15 residues. CDR1 is MNHNS and CDR2 is SASEGT in the germline V gene. The chain's CDR3 is CASRNPRGSGNTIYF. In nucleotides, the CDR3 is TGTGCCAGCCGGAACCCCCGGGGCTCTGGAAACACCATATATTTT.

At least ten counts were recorded for this clonotype. The chain is built from TRBV5-8 and TRBJ1-2; weak D call: TRBD1 (5 bases). The CDR3 contains 13 residues. V was cut by 0 bases and J by 5 bases, with 8 bases left in between. Germline V lookup: CDR1 SGHTS, CDR2 YDEGEE. The CDR3 DNA reads TGTGCCAGCAGCTTGGGCAGGGTTTATGGCTACACCTTC. Translating it yields CASSLGRVYGYTF.

This clonotype showed up just a few times. The chain couples TRBV6-2 or TRBV6-3 to TRBJ2-3; 12 bases are shared with TRBD2. The CDR3 runs to 21 residues. The germline V gene has CDR1 MNHEY and CDR2 SVGEGT. V lost 0 bases, J lost 1 base, and 14 bases stayed unmatched. In nucleotides, the CDR3 is TGTGCCAGCAGTTACTCCCCTCTCCTAGCGGGAGGGCCCCTTGGCACAGATACGCAGTATTTT. Translated, it gives CASSYSPLLAGGPLGTDTQYF.